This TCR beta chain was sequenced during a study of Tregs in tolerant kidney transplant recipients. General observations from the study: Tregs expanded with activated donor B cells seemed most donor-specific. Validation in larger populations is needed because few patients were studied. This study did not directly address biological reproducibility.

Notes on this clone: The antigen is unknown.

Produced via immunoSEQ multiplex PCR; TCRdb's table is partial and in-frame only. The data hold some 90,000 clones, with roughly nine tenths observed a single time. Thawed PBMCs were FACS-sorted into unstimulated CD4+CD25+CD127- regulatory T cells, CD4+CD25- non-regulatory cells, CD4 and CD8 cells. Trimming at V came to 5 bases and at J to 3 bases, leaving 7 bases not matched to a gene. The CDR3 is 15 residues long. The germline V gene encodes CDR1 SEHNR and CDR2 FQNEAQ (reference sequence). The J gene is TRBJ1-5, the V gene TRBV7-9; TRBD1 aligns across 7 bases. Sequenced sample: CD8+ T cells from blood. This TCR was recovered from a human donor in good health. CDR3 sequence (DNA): TGTGCCAGCAGCCCTGGGACAGCCTACAATCAGCCCCAGCATTTT. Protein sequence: CASSPGTAYNQPQHF.